This T cell receptor (beta chain) was documented in a study of shared clonotypes between healthy human individuals. The CDR3 sequence is 15 residues long. V was pared by 4 bases and J by 3 bases, with 17 bases between. Germline CDR1 SGHDT, CDR2 YYEEEE. Only in-frame clones appear in the TCRdb table, and some are missing; sequencing was by immunoSEQ multiplex PCR. The sample yields around 1.9 million clones, about 92% seen once. Naive CD8 cells were CD45RO-negative, positively selected for CCR7, excluding terminally differentiated effector memory CD45RA+ cells. This clone was counted once. This chain joins TRBV5-6 and TRBJ2-7; D possibly corresponds to TRBD1 (6 bases). Sequences were obtained from naive CD8+ T cells from PBMCs. This TCR derives from a man in his late teens or twenties in good health. Some clones in this sample may be carry-over from other donors' samples. As DNA, the CDR3 is TGTGCCAGCAGCACCTCCACAGGGCCACACTACGAGCAGTACTTC. It translates to CASSTSTGPHYEQYF.